These T cell receptor beta chains were read from a single sample in a study of cytomegalovirus exposure and HLA in healthy donors. Using immunoSEQ multiplex PCR, the repertoire was profiled, and TCRdb retains in-frame clones only, with some absent. The table lists 150,000 to 180,000 clones, 65% to 80% of them singletons. Sequencing was performed on PBMCs. The origin of the receptors is a young man in good health and CMV-seronegative. Both conserved end residues are part of each CDR3. The order of the fields is J gene, V gene, D gene, clone size, CDR3 DNA, CDR3 protein. D genes are given only for firm matches. Clone size is not always given. Where it is, it says once, few, many or a class for expanded clones.

J: TRBJ1-1
V: TRBV9
D: NA
size: NA
DNA: TGTGCCGGCAGCGTAGTAGCCGACCTGAACACTGAAGCTTTCTTT
CDR3: CAGSVVADLNTEAFF

J: TRBJ2-3
V: TRBV27
D: NA
size: few
DNA: TGTGCCAGCAGTCCCTCCTGGGCAGGAAGCACAGATACGCAGTATTTT
CDR3: CASSPSWAGSTDTQYF

J: TRBJ2-3
V: TRBV4-1
D: TRBD2
size: NA
DNA: TGCGCCAGCAGAGTGGGGCTAGCGGTCACAGATACGCAGTATTTT
CDR3: CASRVGLAVTDTQYF

J: TRBJ2-2
V: TRBV27
D: NA
size: NA
DNA: TGTGCCAGCAGTTTAGGGCTTGGTGGCGGGGAGCTGTTTTTT
CDR3: CASSLGLGGGELFF

J: TRBJ2-7
V: TRBV7-2
D: TRBD1
size: NA
DNA: TGTGCCAGCAGCGACAGGGCCTACGAGCAGTACTTC
CDR3: CASSDRAYEQYF

J: TRBJ2-2
V: TRBV30
D: NA
size: once
DNA: TGTGCCTGGAGTGTAGGGGCGGGGCACACCGGGGAGCTGTTTTTT
CDR3: CAWSVGAGHTGELFF

J: TRBJ2-6
V: TRBV7-2
D: NA
size: NA
DNA: TGTGCCAGCAGCTTACAGGGGGGCTCTGGGGCCAACGTCCTGACTTTC
CDR3: CASSLQGGSGANVLTF

J: TRBJ1-1
V: TRBV18
D: NA
size: NA
DNA: TGTGCCAGCTCCGAAACTGAGGATACTGAAGCTTTCTTT
CDR3: CASSETEDTEAFF

J: TRBJ1-2
V: TRBV6-6
D: NA
size: NA
DNA: TGTGCCAGCAGTACGCCAGTGGCTGGCTACACCTTC
CDR3: CASSTPVAGYTF

J: TRBJ1-3
V: TRBV15
D: NA
size: NA
DNA: TGTGCCACCAGCAGAGATTATCGGTCTAGCTCTGGAAACACCATATATTTT
CDR3: CATSRDYRSSSGNTIYF

J: TRBJ1-6
V: TRBV11-2
D: NA
size: NA
DNA: TGTGCCAGCAGCTTGCCTTCAGGGGTTCCTTATTCACCCCTCCACTTT
CDR3: CASSLPSGVPYSPLHF

J: TRBJ2-7
V: TRBV27
D: NA
size: NA
DNA: TGTGCCAGCAGTTTGAAGGGGTTTGGTGTTCAGTACTTC
CDR3: CASSLKGFGVQYF

J: TRBJ1-4
V: TRBV28
D: NA
size: NA
DNA: TGTGCCAGCAGTTTCGAAGGACGGGGAACTAATGAAAAACTGTTTTTT
CDR3: CASSFEGRGTNEKLFF

J: TRBJ2-2
V: TRBV5-1
D: TRBD1
size: once
DNA: TGCGCCAGCAGCTTGAGGGGACAGGCGAACACCGGGGAGCTGTTTTTT
CDR3: CASSLRGQANTGELFF

J: TRBJ2-5
V: TRBV7-9
D: NA
size: few
DNA: TGTGCCAGCAGCGGCCCGGACAGTTTACAAGAGACCCAGTACTTC
CDR3: CASSGPDSLQETQYF

J: TRBJ2-6
V: TRBV28
D: NA
size: NA
DNA: TGTGCCAGCAGCGGGGGTTTTAACAGGGGCCTCCACTCTGGGGCCAACGTCCTGACTTTC
CDR3: CASSGGFNRGLHSGANVLTF

J: TRBJ2-3
V: TRBV9
D: TRBD2
size: NA
DNA: TGTGCCAGCAGCGGACTTAGCGGGGGGGCCGATACGCAGTATTTT
CDR3: CASSGLSGGADTQYF

J: TRBJ2-7
V: TRBV6-1
D: TRBD1
size: NA
DNA: TGTGCCAGCAGTGTCGGGACAGACTCCTACGAGCAGTACTTC
CDR3: CASSVGTDSYEQYF

J: TRBJ1-2
V: TRBV6-5
D: TRBD1
size: few
DNA: TGTGCCAGCAGTTACTCAACAGGGGGAAATGGCTACACCTTC
CDR3: CASSYSTGGNGYTF

J: TRBJ2-2
V: TRBV19
D: TRBD1
size: once
DNA: TGTGCCAGTAGTACCGTCGGGACAGGGGATCGGGTAGTCACCGGGGAGCTGTTTTTT
CDR3: CASSTVGTGDRVVTGELFF

J: TRBJ1-2
V: TRBV5-1
D: TRBD1
size: few
DNA: TGCGCCAGCAGGTCCACTGAAGGGGGCTACTATGGCTACACCTTC
CDR3: CASRSTEGGYYGYTF

J: TRBJ1-1
V: TRBV28
D: NA
size: NA
DNA: TGTGCCAGCAGTTTCCATCCCGGGAACACTGAAGCTTTCTTT
CDR3: CASSFHPGNTEAFF

J: TRBJ1-5
V: TRBV7-9
D: TRBD1
size: NA
DNA: TGTGCCAGCAGCTTGACAGGGGAGAATCAGCCCCAGCATTTT
CDR3: CASSLTGENQPQHF

J: TRBJ1-1
V: TRBV18
D: TRBD1
size: NA
DNA: TGTGCCAGCTCACCCCGACAGGGGGCGGACACTGAAGCTTTCTTT
CDR3: CASSPRQGADTEAFF

J: TRBJ1-2
V: TRBV4-2
D: NA
size: few
DNA: TGTGCCAGCAGCCGGCCGGGGAGTAACTATGGCTACACCTTC
CDR3: CASSRPGSNYGYTF

J: TRBJ1-5
V: TRBV7-9
D: NA
size: NA
DNA: TGTGCCAGCAGCTTGGGCCGCGATCAGCCCCAGCATTTT
CDR3: CASSLGRDQPQHF

J: TRBJ2-2
V: TRBV18
D: TRBD1
size: NA
DNA: TGTGCCAGCTCACCAATACCAGGGGGCGACACCGGGGAGCTGTTTTTT
CDR3: CASSPIPGGDTGELFF

J: TRBJ1-2
V: TRBV29-1
D: NA
size: NA
DNA: TGCAGCGTTGACAGGGAATCCGATGGCTACACCTTC
CDR3: CSVDRESDGYTF

J: TRBJ2-1
V: TRBV9
D: TRBD2
size: once
DNA: TGTGCCAGCATCGCTACTAGCGGGGTCGTCAATGAGCAGTTCTTC
CDR3: CASIATSGVVNEQFF

J: TRBJ2-1
V: TRBV7-9
D: NA
size: NA
DNA: TGTGCCAGCAGCCTGGGGGCCTCGTCCTACAATGAGCAGTTCTTC
CDR3: CASSLGASSYNEQFF

J: TRBJ2-2
V: TRBV6-5
D: TRBD2
size: NA
DNA: TGTGCCAGCAATGCGGGGGGCGGCGGGGAGCTGTTTTTT
CDR3: CASNAGGGGELFF

J: TRBJ1-3
V: TRBV6-4
D: TRBD1
size: NA
DNA: TGTGCCAGCAGTGGGGACAGGGATGGGTCTGGAAACACCATATATTTT
CDR3: CASSGDRDGSGNTIYF

J: TRBJ1-2
V: TRBV4-1
D: NA
size: NA
DNA: TGCGCCAGCAGCCAAATGGGACAACCGGAGGGCTACACCTTC
CDR3: CASSQMGQPEGYTF

J: TRBJ1-4
V: TRBV23-1
D: TRBD1
size: NA
DNA: TGCGCCAGCAGTCAATCGATGGTTAGGGACAGGGGTAGGGAATGGGAAAAACTGTTTTTT
CDR3: CASSQSMVRDRGREWEKLFF

J: TRBJ1-1
V: TRBV4-1
D: NA
size: NA
DNA: TGCGCCAGCAGCCAACCCCAGGGCTACACTGAAGCTTTCTTT
CDR3: CASSQPQGYTEAFF

J: TRBJ2-2
V: TRBV7-8
D: NA
size: NA
DNA: TGTGCCAGCAGCCCCGATTGGACGCTAGCGTACACCGGGGAGCTGTTTTTT
CDR3: CASSPDWTLAYTGELFF

J: TRBJ1-2
V: TRBV19
D: TRBD1
size: NA
DNA: TGTGCCAGTAGTCCCCGGGACAGGGACTACACCTTC
CDR3: CASSPRDRDYTF

J: TRBJ2-7
V: TRBV7-9
D: NA
size: NA
DNA: TGTGCCAGCGGGGCCAAGGCGCAAAAGTACTTC
CDR3: CASGAKAQKYF

J: TRBJ2-7
V: TRBV2
D: TRBD2
size: NA
DNA: TGTGCCAGCAGGCGGCTTACTAGCGAGGGTTACGAGCAGTACTTC
CDR3: CASRRLTSEGYEQYF

J: TRBJ2-6
V: TRBV5-6
D: NA
size: NA
DNA: TGTGCCAGCAGCCTCTGGGCCAACGTCCTGACTTTC
CDR3: CASSLWANVLTF

J: TRBJ2-6
V: TRBV10-3
D: TRBD1
size: once
DNA: TGTGCCATCAACCCGGGACAGTACTCTGGGGCCAACGGCCTGACTTTC
CDR3: CAINPGQYSGANGLTF

J: TRBJ1-4
V: TRBV27
D: NA
size: NA
DNA: TGTGCCAGCAGCCTTACATCGAGGGGGGAAAAACTGTTTTTT
CDR3: CASSLTSRGEKLFF

J: TRBJ1-1
V: TRBV7-9
D: NA
size: NA
DNA: TGTGCCAGCAGCTTAGACCCAGGTACTGAAGCTTTCTTT
CDR3: CASSLDPGTEAFF

J: TRBJ2-7
V: TRBV10-1
D: NA
size: NA
DNA: TGCGCCAGCAGACCGGGACTGCCCTACGAGCAGTACTTC
CDR3: CASRPGLPYEQYF

J: TRBJ2-3
V: TRBV7-6
D: TRBD1
size: NA
DNA: TGTGCCAGCAGCTTAGGTCCCACAGGGGGCTACACAGATACGCAGTATTTT
CDR3: CASSLGPTGGYTDTQYF

J: TRBJ2-3
V: TRBV28
D: TRBD2
size: few
DNA: TGTGCCAGCAGTTTTTGGGGGGACGGGACTAGCGGGGGGGCTAGCACAGATACGCAGTATTTT
CDR3: CASSFWGDGTSGGASTDTQYF

J: TRBJ1-1
V: TRBV6-6
D: NA
size: NA
DNA: TGTGCCAGCAGTTACCCAACGGGGGGAATGAACACTGAAGCTTTCTTT
CDR3: CASSYPTGGMNTEAFF

J: TRBJ1-5
V: TRBV16
D: NA
size: NA
DNA: TGTGCCAGCAGCCAATCATCTGGCAGCAATCAGCCCCAGCATTTT
CDR3: CASSQSSGSNQPQHF